A selection of T cell receptor beta chains follows, all from one sample in a study of T cells in Graves' hyperthyroidism and ophthalmopathy. Each CDR3 protein is one row after TCRdb ran MiXCR on the multiplex PCR reads. This table holds hundreds of thousands of distinct CDR3 sequences, about 35% found once. Material: blood. All receptors derive from a woman aged 40 to 50 with Graves' hyperthyroidism. CDR3s include the opening cysteine and the closing phenylalanine or tryptophan. A D gene is named only where the DNA matches it firmly. Not all rows give a size; the values are once, few, many and, for expanded clones, a class.

clone size: .
J gene: TRBJ2-7
V gene: TRBV10-3
D gene: TRBD2
CDR3 DNA: TGTGCCATCAGTGACGTAGCGGGATGGTCCTACGAGCAGTACTTC
CDR3 protein: CAISDVAGWSYEQYF

clone size: .
J gene: TRBJ1-2
V gene: TRBV3-1
D gene: .
CDR3 DNA: TGTGCCAGCAGCCAAGGTCGGGTGAAAGGCTACACCTTC
CDR3 protein: CASSQGRVKGYTF

clone size: .
J gene: TRBJ1-1
V gene: TRBV6-2/TRBV6-3
D gene: .
CDR3 DNA: TGTGCCAGCACTAAGGGACTTTTGAACACTGAAGCTTTCTTT
CDR3 protein: CASTKGLLNTEAFF

clone size: .
J gene: TRBJ1-1
V gene: TRBV7-9
D gene: TRBD1
CDR3 DNA: TGTGCCAGCAGCTTGGCTCGGACAGGGGGCTTCACTGAAGCTTTCTTT
CDR3 protein: CASSLARTGGFTEAFF

clone size: .
J gene: TRBJ1-6
V gene: TRBV7-9
D gene: .
CDR3 DNA: TGTGCCAGCGGCTTATCAGGCGGTTCACCCCTCCACTTT
CDR3 protein: CASGLSGGSPLHF

clone size: few
J gene: TRBJ1-6
V gene: TRBV27
D gene: .
CDR3 DNA: TGTGCCAGCACTACAGGGCCTACACTTCCCCTCCACTTT
CDR3 protein: CASTTGPTLPLHF

clone size: .
J gene: TRBJ1-2
V gene: TRBV6-2/TRBV6-3
D gene: .
CDR3 DNA: TGTGCCAGCAGTAACCTGGGGTCTGGCTATGGCTACACCTTC
CDR3 protein: CASSNLGSGYGYTF

clone size: many
J gene: TRBJ2-2
V gene: TRBV10-3
D gene: .
CDR3 DNA: TGTGCCATCAGTGAGTCGGCGGGCGACAGGACCGGGGAGCTGTTTTTT
CDR3 protein: CAISESAGDRTGELFF

clone size: .
J gene: TRBJ1-3
V gene: TRBV5-4
D gene: .
CDR3 DNA: TGTGCCAGCAGCGCGGACAGTTTTGGAAACACCATATATTTT
CDR3 protein: CASSADSFGNTIYF

clone size: .
J gene: TRBJ1-5
V gene: TRBV7-2
D gene: .
CDR3 DNA: TGTGCCAGCAGCTTACAGAGGGGCGAGACCCAGCATTTT
CDR3 protein: CASSLQRGETQHF

clone size: few
J gene: TRBJ2-7
V gene: TRBV20-1
D gene: .
CDR3 DNA: TGCAGTGCTAGAAACCCAAGCCATAGAACCTACGAGCAGTACTTC
CDR3 protein: CSARNPSHRTYEQYF

clone size: many
J gene: TRBJ1-2
V gene: TRBV7-2
D gene: .
CDR3 DNA: TGTGCCAGCAGCTTATACGGGGGCGATGGCTACACCTTC
CDR3 protein: CASSLYGGDGYTF

clone size: many
J gene: TRBJ1-2
V gene: TRBV10-2
D gene: TRBD1
CDR3 DNA: TGCGCCAGCAGGGCCAGGGGGATCGATGGCTACACCTTC
CDR3 protein: CASRARGIDGYTF

clone size: .
J gene: TRBJ2-5
V gene: TRBV7-9
D gene: .
CDR3 DNA: TGTGCCAGCAGCTTATGGGCGGGGACTCAAGAGACCCAGTACTTC
CDR3 protein: CASSLWAGTQETQYF

clone size: .
J gene: TRBJ1-5
V gene: TRBV19
D gene: TRBD1
CDR3 DNA: TGTGCCAGTAGTACACGGGACAGGGGGCAGGATGAGCATTTT
CDR3 protein: CASSTRDRGQDEHF

clone size: many
J gene: TRBJ2-2
V gene: TRBV10-3
D gene: .
CDR3 DNA: TGTGCCATCAGGAAGGGGGGAGAGAACACCGGGGAGCTGTTTTTT
CDR3 protein: CAIRKGGENTGELFF

clone size: .
J gene: TRBJ1-3
V gene: TRBV5-4
D gene: .
CDR3 DNA: TGTGCCAGCAGTTCGGACCAAGCTTGGGGCTACGGGGGAAACACCATATATTTT
CDR3 protein: CASSSDQAWGYGGNTIYF

clone size: many
J gene: TRBJ2-5
V gene: TRBV7-2
D gene: TRBD2
CDR3 DNA: TGTGCCAGCAAAAGCGGGAGGACCGGGGAGACCCAGTACTTC
CDR3 protein: CASKSGRTGETQYF

clone size: .
J gene: TRBJ1-1
V gene: TRBV5-1
D gene: TRBD1
CDR3 DNA: TGCGCCAGCAGCTTGTCCCCAGGGGGCTTAACTGAAGCTTTCTTT
CDR3 protein: CASSLSPGGLTEAFF

clone size: .
J gene: TRBJ2-7
V gene: TRBV19
D gene: TRBD1
CDR3 DNA: TGTGCCAGTAGCGCCGGGACAGGGGGCTCCTACGAGCAGTACTTC
CDR3 protein: CASSAGTGGSYEQYF

clone size: many
J gene: TRBJ1-2
V gene: TRBV29-1
D gene: .
CDR3 DNA: TGCAGCGTTGTCAGAGGGAACTATGGCTACACCTTC
CDR3 protein: CSVVRGNYGYTF

clone size: .
J gene: TRBJ2-7
V gene: TRBV28
D gene: TRBD2
CDR3 DNA: TGTGCCAGCAGTTCCCCCCGCAGGGTAGCGGGACCTGACGGGCAGTACTTC
CDR3 protein: CASSSPRRVAGPDGQYF

clone size: .
J gene: TRBJ2-5
V gene: TRBV29-1
D gene: .
CDR3 DNA: TGCAGCGTTGACGACGGGCAAGAGACCCAGTACTTC
CDR3 protein: CSVDDGQETQYF

clone size: many
J gene: TRBJ1-5
V gene: TRBV6-5
D gene: .
CDR3 DNA: TGTGCCAGCAGTTACGCAGGGGCTGAGCCCCAGCATTTT
CDR3 protein: CASSYAGAEPQHF

clone size: .
J gene: TRBJ2-3
V gene: TRBV20-1
D gene: TRBD2
CDR3 DNA: TGCAGTGCTCGTGATTATAGCGGGAGTCGAACAGATACGCAGTATTTT
CDR3 protein: CSARDYSGSRTDTQYF

clone size: few
J gene: TRBJ2-7
V gene: TRBV30
D gene: .
CDR3 DNA: TGTGCCTGGAGTGCGGACGCAGCCTACGAGCAGTACTTC
CDR3 protein: CAWSADAAYEQYF

clone size: .
J gene: TRBJ1-3
V gene: TRBV20-1
D gene: .
CDR3 DNA: TGCAGTGGGGCCAGCTCTGGAAACACCATATATTTT
CDR3 protein: CSGASSGNTIYF

clone size: once
J gene: TRBJ2-7
V gene: TRBV7-9
D gene: .
CDR3 DNA: TGTGCCAGCAGTTTAGCAGGGGTTAGGGACGAGCAGTACTTC
CDR3 protein: CASSLAGVRDEQYF

clone size: .
J gene: TRBJ1-5
V gene: TRBV9
D gene: .
CDR3 DNA: TGTGCCAGCAGCCAAGGACCGGGGGGCGGTCAGCCCCAGCATTTT
CDR3 protein: CASSQGPGGGQPQHF

clone size: .
J gene: TRBJ2-7
V gene: TRBV7-2
D gene: .
CDR3 DNA: TGTGCCAGCAGCTGGGCTCGAGGACACCAGGATTCCTACGAGCAGTACTTC
CDR3 protein: CASSWARGHQDSYEQYF

clone size: few
J gene: TRBJ2-2
V gene: TRBV5-4
D gene: .
CDR3 DNA: TGTGCCAGCAGGACCGGGACACCGAACACCGGGGAGCTGTTTTTT
CDR3 protein: CASRTGTPNTGELFF

clone size: .
J gene: TRBJ1-2
V gene: TRBV7-6
D gene: TRBD1
CDR3 DNA: TGTGCCAGCAGAGCCGGGACAGGGTTAAGTTTTGGCTACACCTTC
CDR3 protein: CASRAGTGLSFGYTF

clone size: .
J gene: TRBJ2-5
V gene: TRBV10-2
D gene: TRBD1
CDR3 DNA: TGTGCCAGCAGTATATCCTTTCCAGGGGGCGCGAGTGAGACCCAGTACTTC
CDR3 protein: CASSISFPGGASETQYF

clone size: many
J gene: TRBJ2-5
V gene: TRBV15
D gene: TRBD1
CDR3 DNA: TGTGCCACCAGCGCCCAGACAGGGAAAGAGACCCAGTACTTC
CDR3 protein: CATSAQTGKETQYF

clone size: .
J gene: TRBJ2-7
V gene: TRBV9
D gene: .
CDR3 DNA: TGTGCCAGCACCCCCGGCGGAGTTTTCACCAAGCGACGCCTACGAAAGGAGCAGTACTTC
CDR3 protein: CASTPGGVFTKRRLRKEQYF

clone size: .
J gene: TRBJ1-4
V gene: TRBV25-1
D gene: .
CDR3 DNA: TGTGCCAGCAGCCAGATCGAAGGTTCTAATGAAAAACTGTTTTTT
CDR3 protein: CASSQIEGSNEKLFF

clone size: many
J gene: TRBJ1-1
V gene: TRBV7-6
D gene: .
CDR3 DNA: TGTGCCAGCAGCTTCGGCGGGGGGACCACTGAAGCTTTCTTT
CDR3 protein: CASSFGGGTTEAFF

clone size: few
J gene: TRBJ1-3
V gene: TRBV11-3
D gene: .
CDR3 DNA: TGTGCCAGCAGCTCCGACGGGCCTACAAACACCATATATTTT
CDR3 protein: CASSSDGPTNTIYF

clone size: .
J gene: TRBJ1-2
V gene: TRBV24-1
D gene: TRBD1
CDR3 DNA: TGTGCCAGCAGTTCGACTTGGACAGGAAATGGCTACACCTTC
CDR3 protein: CASSSTWTGNGYTF

clone size: many
J gene: TRBJ1-2
V gene: TRBV12-3/TRBV12-4
D gene: TRBD1
CDR3 DNA: TGTGCCAGCAGTCGACCCGGGACAGGGGGCTGGGGCTACACCTTC
CDR3 protein: CASSRPGTGGWGYTF

clone size: many
J gene: TRBJ1-1
V gene: TRBV15
D gene: .
CDR3 DNA: TGTGCCACCAGCAGAGGTGGAGGGTGGACTGAAGCTTTCTTT
CDR3 protein: CATSRGGGWTEAFF

clone size: .
J gene: TRBJ1-2
V gene: TRBV7-2
D gene: .
CDR3 DNA: TGTGCCAGCAGCTTAGACAACCACTATGGCTACACCTTC
CDR3 protein: CASSLDNHYGYTF

clone size: .
J gene: TRBJ2-5
V gene: TRBV7-2
D gene: TRBD2
CDR3 DNA: TGTGCCAGCAGCTCAAGTCCCCGGGCGGGAGCACTCCAAGAGGCCCAGTACTTC
CDR3 protein: CASSSSPRAGALQEAQYF

clone size: .
J gene: TRBJ2-7
V gene: TRBV29-1
D gene: .
CDR3 DNA: TGCAGCGTCCCACCCCGCGACAATGAGCAGTACTTC
CDR3 protein: CSVPPRDNEQYF